The present T cell receptor (beta chain) was sequenced within a study of blood T cell repertoires in COVID-19. The repertoire was sequenced with immunoSEQ multiplex PCR; TCRdb's copy has only in-frame clones and lacks some. The table records a few hundred thousand clones, approximately 86% of them present only once. CDR3 length equals 15 residues. V lost 10 bases to trimming and J lost 2 bases, with 19 bases between them. CDR1 and CDR2 from the germline V gene are MNHNY and SVGAGI (reference sequence). The rearrangement links TRBV6-6 to TRBJ2-3, with TRBD1 as a possible D gene (6 bases). This sequence was found in a woman aged 18-30 years with acute or convalescent COVID-19. Sequenced sample: peripheral blood. Here the CDR3 reads CAIKDPGHFTDTQYF. The DNA for the CDR3 is TGTGCCATCAAAGACCCGGGACACTTCACAGATACGCAGTATTTT.